Below, one T cell receptor (beta chain) is given with its context. Germline values: CDR1 ENHRY, CDR2 SYGVKD. The CDR3 length is 15 residues. With 3 bases clipped from V and 8 bases from J, the junction kept 9 bases outside the gene matches. The sample comes from a study of blood T cell repertoires in COVID-19. Sequenced by immunoSEQ multiplex PCR; TCRdb stores in-frame clones only, minus some. The data hold approximately 260,000 clones, with about nine tenths observed a single time. Sequenced input: peripheral blood. This receptor was obtained from a man aged 50 to 59 with acute or convalescent COVID-19. The V call is TRBV10-3, the J call TRBJ2-1; 8 bases align to TRBD2. CDR3 coding DNA: TGTGCCATCAGTGACCCCCTCGGGAGGGACGATGAGCAGTTCTTC. This codes for CAISDPLGRDDEQFF.